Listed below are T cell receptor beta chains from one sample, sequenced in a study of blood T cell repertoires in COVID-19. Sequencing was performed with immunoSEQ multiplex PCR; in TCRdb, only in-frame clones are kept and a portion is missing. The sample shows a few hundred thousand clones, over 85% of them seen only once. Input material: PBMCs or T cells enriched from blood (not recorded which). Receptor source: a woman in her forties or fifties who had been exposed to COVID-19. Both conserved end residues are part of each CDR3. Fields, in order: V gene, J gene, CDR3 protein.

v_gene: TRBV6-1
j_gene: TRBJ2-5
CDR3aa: CASSEARNQETQYF

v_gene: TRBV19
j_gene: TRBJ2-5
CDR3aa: CASSRPGLQETQYF

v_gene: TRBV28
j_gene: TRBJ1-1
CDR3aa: CASTTAGVSSEAFF

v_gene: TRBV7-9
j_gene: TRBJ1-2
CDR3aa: CASSFGSGHGIGGYTF

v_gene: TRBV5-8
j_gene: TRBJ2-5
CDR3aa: CASSLVLQGAQETQYF

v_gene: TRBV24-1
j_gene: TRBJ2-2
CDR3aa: CATSDTGGASAGELFF

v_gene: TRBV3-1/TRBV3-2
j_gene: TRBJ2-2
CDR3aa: CASNSRSGGFRGTGELFF

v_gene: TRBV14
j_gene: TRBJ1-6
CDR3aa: CASSHGDRGYNSPLHF

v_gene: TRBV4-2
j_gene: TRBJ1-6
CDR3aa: CASSQEVMTGTVTPLHF

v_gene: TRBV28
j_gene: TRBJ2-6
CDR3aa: CASSLSRLGANVLTF

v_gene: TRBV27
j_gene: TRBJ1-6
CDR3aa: CASSLAGAVAPGSPLHF

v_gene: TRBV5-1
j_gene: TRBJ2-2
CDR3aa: CASSFDGTLNTGELFF

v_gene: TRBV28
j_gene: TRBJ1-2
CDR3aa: CASSLPAGTSGHGYTF

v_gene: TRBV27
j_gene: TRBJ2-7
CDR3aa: CASSFSSGQGPYEQYF

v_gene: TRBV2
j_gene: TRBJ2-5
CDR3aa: CASSARAQETQYF

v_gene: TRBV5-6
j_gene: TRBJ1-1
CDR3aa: CASSLFLGGQNSPEAFF

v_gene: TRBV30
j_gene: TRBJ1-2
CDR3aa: CAWRSGGDGYTF

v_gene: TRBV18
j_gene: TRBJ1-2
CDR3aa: CASSPDRNYGYTF

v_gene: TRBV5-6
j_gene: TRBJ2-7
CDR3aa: CASSHWTGSEQYF

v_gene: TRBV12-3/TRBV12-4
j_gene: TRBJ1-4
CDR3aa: CASSTGTEEKLFF

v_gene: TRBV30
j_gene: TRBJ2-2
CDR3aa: CAWSPRDRYTGELFF

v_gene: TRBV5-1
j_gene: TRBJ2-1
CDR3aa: CASSFGSGRPNEQFF

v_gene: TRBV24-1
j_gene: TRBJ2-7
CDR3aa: CATSDLGWLCYEQYF

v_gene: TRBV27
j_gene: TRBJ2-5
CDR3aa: CASSFWGGEETQYF

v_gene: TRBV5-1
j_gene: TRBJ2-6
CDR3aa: CASSLGRGSGANVLTF

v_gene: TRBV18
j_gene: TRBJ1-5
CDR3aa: CASSPTDSNQPQHF

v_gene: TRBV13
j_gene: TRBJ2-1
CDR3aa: CASTNQGEQFF

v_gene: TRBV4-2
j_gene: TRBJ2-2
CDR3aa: CASSHLNRELFF

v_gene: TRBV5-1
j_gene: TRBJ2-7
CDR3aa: CASSWDRGSYEQYF

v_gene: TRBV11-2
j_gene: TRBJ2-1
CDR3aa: CASTRGASGGVSHEQFF

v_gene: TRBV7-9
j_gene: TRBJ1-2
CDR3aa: CASSQQGAGGYTF

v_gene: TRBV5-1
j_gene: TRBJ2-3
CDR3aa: CASSLEGGGRKTDTQYF

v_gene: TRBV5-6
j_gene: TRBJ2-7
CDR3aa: CASSLWTGEDYEQYF

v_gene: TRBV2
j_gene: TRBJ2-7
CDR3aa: CASSRQGGPYEQYF

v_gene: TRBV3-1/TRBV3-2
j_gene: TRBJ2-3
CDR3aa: CASSQDAAGAADTQYF

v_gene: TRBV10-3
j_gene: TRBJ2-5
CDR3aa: CAISTRDRADETQYF

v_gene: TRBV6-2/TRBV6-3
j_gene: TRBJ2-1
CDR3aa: CASSYGGQSYNEQFF

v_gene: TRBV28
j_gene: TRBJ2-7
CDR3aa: CASKQGIFYYEQYF

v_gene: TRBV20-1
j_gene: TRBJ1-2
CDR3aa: CSASGAKAYGYTF

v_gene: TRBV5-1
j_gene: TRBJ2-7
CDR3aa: CASSLLGQGASSEQYF

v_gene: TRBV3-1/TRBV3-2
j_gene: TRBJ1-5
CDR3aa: CASSQKGSGNQPQHF

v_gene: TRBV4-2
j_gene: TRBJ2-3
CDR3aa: CASSQEGQGASDTQYF

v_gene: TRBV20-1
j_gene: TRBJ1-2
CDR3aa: CSASLSGGHTF